The T cell receptor (beta chain) described here comes from a study of identical twins. Findings and limits, study-wide: Some out-of-frame alpha sequences were shared by twins, and these showed excess low generation probability. In beta out-of-frame sequences, the excess sharing between twins was weaker.

TCRdb called the 5' RACE reads again in MiXCR, with one record for every CDR3 protein. Of under 350,000 distinct CDR3 sequences in the sample, roughly 10% are singletons; the top ten hold roughly 6.8%. The V end was cut by 5 bases, the J end by 6 bases, with 13 bases between. The CDR3 length is 13 residues. Germline CDR1 reads SGHVS; CDR2 reads FQNEAQ. Turning to this clonotype: As yet, its antigen is unknown.

These data are also associated with another study on yellow fever vaccine responses in identical twins.

Sample: CD8+ T cells sorted from blood. The V gene is TRBV7-8, the J gene TRBJ1-2, with D perhaps TRBD1 (6 bases). This receptor was obtained from a woman under 30 in good health. The CDR3 coding sequence is TGTGCCAGCAGCCCGGGGAGGGGGAATGGCTACACCTTC. Protein sequence: CASSPGRGNGYTF.